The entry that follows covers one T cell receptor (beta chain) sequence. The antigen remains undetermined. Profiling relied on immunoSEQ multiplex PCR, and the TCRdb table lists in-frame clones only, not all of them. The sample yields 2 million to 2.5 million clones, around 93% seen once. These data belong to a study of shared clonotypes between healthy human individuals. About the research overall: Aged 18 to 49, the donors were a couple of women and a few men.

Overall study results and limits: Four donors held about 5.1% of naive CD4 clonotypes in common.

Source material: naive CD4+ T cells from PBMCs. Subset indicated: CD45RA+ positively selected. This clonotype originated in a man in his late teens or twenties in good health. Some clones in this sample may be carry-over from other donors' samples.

The DNA of the CDR3 is TGTGCCAGCAGCTTAATGGTAATAGCGGAGTACAATGAGCAGTTCTTC. Amino acid sequence: CASSLMVIAEYNEQFF. The chain has TRBV7-8 and TRBJ2-1, with D possibly TRBD2 on 6 matching bases. Trimming stripped 2 bases from V and 4 bases from J, with 15 bases between. The CDR3 contains 16 residues. Germline V gene data show CDR1 as SGHVS and CDR2 as FQNEAQ.